The 19 T cell receptor beta chains below come from one sample, sequenced in a study of blood T cell repertoires in COVID-19. The method was immunoSEQ multiplex PCR; TCRdb's version includes in-frame clones alone and lacks a portion of them. This table holds about 62,000 clones, approximately 92% found once. The sequencing sample was made of peripheral blood. These receptors were collected from a human donor in a cohort sampled during active COVID-19.

The rearrangement uses TRBV5-1 and TRBJ1-2; no reliable D call. This CDR3 comprises 16 residues. Deletions cut 0 bases from V and 0 bases from J, with 12 bases between. Germline loops: CDR1 SGHRS, CDR2 YFSETQ. The CDR3 DNA sequence: TGCGCCAGCAGCTTGGGAGTCCTTGGGCCTAACTATGGCTACACCTTC. Its translation is CASSLGVLGPNYGYTF.

The chain combines TRBV11-2 with TRBJ2-5, with 9 bases that match TRBD2. Per germline, CDR1 SGHAT and CDR2 FQNNGV. The V gene end was trimmed by 3 bases and the J gene end by 5 bases; junction bases not matched to a gene: 10. The CDR3 is 16 residues long. The CDR3 bases are TGTGCCAGCAGCTTGGAGGGCGGGAGGGCCCGGGAGACCCAGTACTTC. Protein: CASSLEGGRARETQYF.

This clone came up once. V gene TRBV10-3 combines with J gene TRBJ2-3; 8 nucleotides match TRBD2. The germline gives CDR1 ENHRY, CDR2 SYGVKD. J gave up 11 bases and V 0 bases, and 7 bases lay outside the gene matches. This CDR3 spans 14 amino acids. The CDR3 region is CAISESKQLAEQYF. The CDR3 DNA is TGTGCCATCAGTGAGTCGAAACAACTAGCGGAGCAGTATTTT.

This rearrangement joins TRBV30 to TRBJ1-2, with a weak D call TRBD1 (5 bases). V was cut by 0 bases and J by 1 base, with 9 bases left in between. The CDR3 sequence is 14 residues long. Germline loops: CDR1 GTSNPN, CDR2 SVGIG (reference sequence). The CDR3: CAWSVIRDNYGYTF. As DNA, the CDR3 is TGTGCCTGGAGTGTAATCAGGGATAACTATGGCTACACCTTC. The variable domain in full, completed from reference TRBV30 and TRBJ1-2, reads SQTIHQWPATLVQPVGSPLSLECTVEGTSNPNLYWYRQAAGRGLQLLFYSVGIGQISSEVPQNLSASRPQDRQFILSSKKLLLSDSGFYLCAWSVIRDNYGYTFGSGTRLTVV.

This clone was counted a single time. The J gene is TRBJ2-1, the V gene TRBV3-1 (or the pseudogene TRBV3-2); D gene unclear. The CDR3 is made up of 15 amino acids. V was trimmed by 0 bases and J by 1 base, leaving 7 bases between them. CDR1 is LGHDT and CDR2 is YNNKEL in the germline V gene (reference sequence). This CDR3 reads CASSQDCVSYNEQFF. CDR3 in DNA: TGTGCCAGCAGCCAAGATTGCGTTTCCTACAATGAGCAGTTCTTC.

The chain combines TRBV7-9 with TRBJ1-6; 8 nucleotides align to TRBD1. The ends lost 5 bases at V and 5 bases at J; junction bases unmatched: 5. Germline lookup yields CDR1 SEHNR and CDR2 FQNEAQ (reference sequence). This CDR3 has 15 residues. The CDR3 DNA reads as TGTGCCAGCAGCCCGAGACAGGGGAATAATTCACCCCTCCACTTT. Protein: CASSPRQGNNSPLHF.

V is TRBV6-6 and J is TRBJ1-1; 8 nucleotides line up with TRBD1. Unmatched junction bases numbered 9, after V lost 6 bases and J lost 3 bases. Germline V lookup: CDR1 MNHNY, CDR2 SVGAGI (reference sequence). This CDR3 region has 15 residues. In DNA form, the CDR3 reads TGTGCCAGCAGGCAGAGACAGGGGAGGGACACTGAAGCTTTCTTT. Its protein product is CASRQRQGRDTEAFF.

This clone was seen just once. The rearrangement joins TRBV30 to TRBJ1-5; 9 nucleotides line up with TRBD1. The CDR3 contains 12 residues. The germline V gene encodes CDR1 GTSNPN and CDR2 SVGIG (reference sequence). The V gene end was trimmed by 5 bases and the J gene end by 7 bases; junction bases not matched to a gene: 3. The CDR3 protein is CAWGTGNQPQHF. CDR3 in DNA: TGTGCCTGGGGGACAGGGAACCAGCCCCAGCATTTT.

The chain combines TRBV27 with TRBJ1-2, with a possible D match to TRBD1 (5 bases). The CDR3 spans 11 residues. V was cut by 8 bases and J by 8 bases, with 12 bases left in between. The germline V gene has CDR1 MNHEY and CDR2 SMNVEV (reference sequence). The CDR3 is CASGEGSGYTF. The CDR3 DNA follows: TGTGCCAGCGGGGAGGGGTCGGGCTACACCTTC.

This chain links TRBV2 with TRBJ2-7, with 7 bases identical to TRBD1. The V gene end was trimmed by 3 bases and the J gene end by 7 bases; junction bases not matched to a gene: 12. Germline V gene data show CDR1 as SNHLY and CDR2 as FYNNEI. This CDR3 has 15 residues. The CDR3 DNA is TGTGCCAGCAGTGAGGGTCGAGGGGGCGCGTATGAGCAGTACTTC. The encoded protein is CASSEGRGGAYEQYF. Together with reference TRBV2 and TRBJ2-7, the CDR3 gives the full variable domain: EPEVTQTPSHQVTQMGQEVILRCVPISNHLYFYWYRQILGQKVEFLVSFYNNEISEKSEIFDDQFSVERPDGSNFTLKIRSTKLEDSAMYFCASSEGRGGAYEQYFGPGTRLTVT.

The chain carries TRBV18 and TRBJ2-1; 9 bases match TRBD2. The CDR3 totals 21 residues. The V segment lost 6 bases and the J segment 0 bases; nucleotides outside the gene matches: 21. Germline V gene data show CDR1 as KGHSH and CDR2 as LQKENI. DNA for the CDR3: TGTGCCAGCTCTCGCAGGGCCGGGGGATTAGCGGGGGAATTCTCCTACAATGAGCAGTTCTTC. Protein product: CASSRRAGGLAGEFSYNEQFF.

J is TRBJ1-4 and V is TRBV4-2, with TRBD1 identical over 7 bases. J was trimmed by 3 bases and V by 1 base; bases with no gene match: 5. Germline lookup yields CDR1 LGHNA and CDR2 YNFKEQ. The CDR3 extends over 16 amino acids. The CDR3 protein is CASSQAGGTANEKLFF. The CDR3 DNA reads TGTGCCAGCAGCCAAGCTGGAGGGACAGCTAATGAAAAACTGTTTTTT.

V is TRBV7-9 and J is TRBJ2-5; D may be TRBD2 (5 bases). Germline assignment: CDR1 SEHNR and CDR2 FQNEAQ (reference sequence). Trimming took off 10 bases at V and 7 bases at J, with 19 bases between the two ends. The length of the CDR3 is 13 residues. The CDR3 is CATQTGSGRTQYF. In DNA, the CDR3 is TGTGCCACCCAGACGGGGTCAGGTCGGACCCAGTACTTC.

The chain links TRBV9 to TRBJ1-2, with D perhaps TRBD1 (6 bases). CDR3 length: 15 amino acids. V was trimmed by 3 bases and J by 3 bases, leaving 15 bases between them. Germline assignment: CDR1 SGDLS and CDR2 YYNGEE. The CDR3 nucleotides are TGTGCCAGCAGCGAGGGTGGGGGCCGCGACTATGGCTACACCTTC. It specifies CASSEGGGRDYGYTF.

This chain links TRBV4-3 with TRBJ2-2; D gene unclear. Germline V CDR1 and CDR2: LGHNA, YSLEER. The CDR3 is made up of 13 amino acids. Trimming pared 0 bases from V and 5 bases from J, leaving 4 bases between. The DNA for the CDR3 is TGCGCCAGCAGCCAAGATATAACCGGGGAGCTGTTTTTT. Encoded protein: CASSQDITGELFF.

The DNA for the CDR3 is TGTGCCAGCACCTTGACAGGGGTCTACAATGAGCAGTTCTTC. Its translation is CASTLTGVYNEQFF. The chain joins TRBV28 to TRBJ2-1; 8 positions agree with TRBD1. The V gene end was trimmed by 7 bases and the J gene end by 3 bases; junction bases not matched to a gene: 5. The V gene's germline CDR1 is MDHEN and CDR2 SYDVKM. The CDR3 is 14 amino acids.

The chain recombines TRBV5-1 with TRBJ2-7, with 10 bases identical to TRBD1. The length of the CDR3 is 16 residues. The J segment lost 2 bases and the V segment lost 5 bases, leaving 10 bases of the junction unmatched. Germline loops: CDR1 SGHRS, CDR2 YFSETQ. CDR3 loop: CASRAGQGSPAYEQYF. In DNA form, the CDR3 reads TGCGCCAGCAGGGCGGGACAGGGGTCCCCCGCCTACGAGCAGTACTTC.

The genes are TRBV7-9 and TRBJ2-5; no reliable D call. The CDR3 is made up of 11 amino acids. The germline V gene encodes CDR1 SEHNR and CDR2 FQNEAQ (reference sequence). Deletions cut 3 bases from V and 7 bases from J, with 6 bases between. DNA for the CDR3: TGTGCCAGCAGCTTCGGAGCGACCCAGTACTTC. Translated: CASSFGATQYF. The full variable domain, in which reference TRBV7-9 and TRBJ2-5 provide the parts outside the CDR3, is DTGVSQNPRHKITKRGQNVTFRCDPISEHNRLYWYRQTLGQGPEFLTYFQNEAQLEKSRLLSDRFSAERPKGSFSTLEIQRTEQGDSAMYLCASSFGATQYFGPGTRLLVL.

The chain recombines TRBV7-2 with TRBJ2-2; TRBD2 is a possible D gene (7 bases). The CDR3 contains 16 residues. In germline, CDR1 is SGHTA, CDR2 FQGNSA. V lost 9 bases to trimming and J lost 0 bases, with 17 bases between them. As DNA, the CDR3 is TGTGCCAGTACACCTAGGGAGGGGGCGAACACCGGGGAGCTGTTTTTT. The encoded protein is CASTPREGANTGELFF.